This T cell receptor beta chain was captured in a study of human T cells and chemical hapten exposure. Across the whole study: Diphenylcyclopropenone doses were given weekly to the scalps of patients across the approximately 24-week study. Points from the study as a whole: Expanded TCR counts at PT1 were positively correlated with the patch test score. Sensitization with DPC brought no change to TCRs above 1 in 1000 in frequency.

This clonotype was seen at least ten times. Antigen: not known. From the RACE reads, TCRdb called clonotypes with MiXCR, one entry per CDR3 protein. Among around 120,000 distinct CDR3 sequences listed, 8% to 13% were seen once. The germline V gene encodes CDR1 SGHAT and CDR2 FQDESV (reference sequence). The CDR3 has 16 residues. The germline V and J ends were trimmed by 2 bases and 0 bases, with 12 bases remaining between them. Indicated time point: patch test 1, 2 weeks after DPC sensitization. Treatment specified: therapeutic diphenylcyclopropenone sensitization with weekly scalp DPC. This TCR derives from a woman aged 40 to 50 with alopecia areata. Some clones in this sample may be carry-over from other donors' samples. This chain connects TRBV11-1 to TRBJ2-3, with TRBD2 as a possible D gene (5 bases). Sequenced material: whole blood, taken in connection with sensitization to the hapten diphenylcyclopropenone (DPC). CDR3 amino acids: CASSLFGRTSTDTQYF. CDR3 DNA: TGTGCCAGCAGCTTATTTGGTAGGACTAGCACAGATACGCAGTATTTT.